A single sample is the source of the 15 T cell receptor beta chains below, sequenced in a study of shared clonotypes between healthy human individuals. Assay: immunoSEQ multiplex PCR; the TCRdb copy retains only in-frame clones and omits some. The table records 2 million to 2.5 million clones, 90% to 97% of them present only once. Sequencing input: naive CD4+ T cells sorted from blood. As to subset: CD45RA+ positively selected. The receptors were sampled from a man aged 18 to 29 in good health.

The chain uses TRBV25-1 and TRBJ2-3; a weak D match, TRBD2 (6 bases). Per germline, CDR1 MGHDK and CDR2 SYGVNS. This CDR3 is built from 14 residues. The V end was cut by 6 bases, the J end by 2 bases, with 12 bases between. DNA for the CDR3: TGTGCCAGCAGATCGGGCGGGGTCACAGATACGCAGTATTTT. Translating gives CASRSGGVTDTQYF.

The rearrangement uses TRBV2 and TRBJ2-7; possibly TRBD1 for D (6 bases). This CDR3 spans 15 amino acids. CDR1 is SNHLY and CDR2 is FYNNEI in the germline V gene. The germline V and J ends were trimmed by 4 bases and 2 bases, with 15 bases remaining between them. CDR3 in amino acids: CASSVTGIGPYEQYF. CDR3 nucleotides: TGTGCCAGCAGTGTTACAGGGATTGGCCCCTACGAGCAGTACTTC.

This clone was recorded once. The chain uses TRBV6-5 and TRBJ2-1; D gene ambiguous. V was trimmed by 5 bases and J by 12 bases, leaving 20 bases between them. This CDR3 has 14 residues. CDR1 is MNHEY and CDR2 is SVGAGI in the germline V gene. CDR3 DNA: TGTGCCAGCAGTCGTTATGGTAGGGATGGTAGGCAGTTCTTC. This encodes CASSRYGRDGRQFF.

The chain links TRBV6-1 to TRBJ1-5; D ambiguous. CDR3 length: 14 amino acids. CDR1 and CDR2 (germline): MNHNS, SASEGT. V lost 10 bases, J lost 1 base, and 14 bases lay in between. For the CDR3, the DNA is TGTGCCACCGAGGGCGGAGACAGCAATCAGCCCCAGCATTTT. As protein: CATEGGDSNQPQHF.

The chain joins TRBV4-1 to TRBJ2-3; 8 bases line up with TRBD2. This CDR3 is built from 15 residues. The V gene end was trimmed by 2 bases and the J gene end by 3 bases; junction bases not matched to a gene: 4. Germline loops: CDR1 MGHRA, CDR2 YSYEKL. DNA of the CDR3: TGCGCCAGCAGCCAAAGCGGGGGCGCTACAGATACGCAGTATTTT. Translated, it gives CASSQSGGATDTQYF.

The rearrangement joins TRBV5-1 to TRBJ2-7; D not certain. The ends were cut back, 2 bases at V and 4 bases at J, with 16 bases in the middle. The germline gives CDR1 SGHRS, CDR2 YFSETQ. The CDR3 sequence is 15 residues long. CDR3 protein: CASSLNLPDTYEQYF. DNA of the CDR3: TGCGCCAGCAGCTTAAACCTACCCGATACTTACGAGCAGTACTTC.

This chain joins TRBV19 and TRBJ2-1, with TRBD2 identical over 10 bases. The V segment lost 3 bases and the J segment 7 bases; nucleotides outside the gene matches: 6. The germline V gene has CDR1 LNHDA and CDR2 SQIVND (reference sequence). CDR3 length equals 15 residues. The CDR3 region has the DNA TGTGCCAGTAGTATCTCAAGCGGGAGGGCGAATGAGCAGTTCTTC. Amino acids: CASSISSGRANEQFF.

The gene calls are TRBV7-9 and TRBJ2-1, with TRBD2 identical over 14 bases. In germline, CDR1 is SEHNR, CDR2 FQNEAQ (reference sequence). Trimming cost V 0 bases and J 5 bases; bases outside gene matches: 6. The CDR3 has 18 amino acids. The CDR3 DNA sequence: TGTGCCAGCAGCTTAGCGCTGGGACTAGCGGGAGTCGACAATGAGCAGTTCTTC. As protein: CASSLALGLAGVDNEQFF.

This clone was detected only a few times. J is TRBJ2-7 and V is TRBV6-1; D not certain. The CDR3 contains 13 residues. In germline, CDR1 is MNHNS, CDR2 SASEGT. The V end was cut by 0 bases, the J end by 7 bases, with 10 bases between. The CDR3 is CASSEARHLEQYF. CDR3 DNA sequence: TGTGCCAGCAGTGAAGCGCGGCACCTGGAGCAGTACTTC.

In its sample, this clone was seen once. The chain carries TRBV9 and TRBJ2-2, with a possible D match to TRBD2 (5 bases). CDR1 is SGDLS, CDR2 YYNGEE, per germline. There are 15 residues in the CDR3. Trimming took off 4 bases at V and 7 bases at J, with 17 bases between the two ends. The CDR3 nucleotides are TGTGCCAGCAGCCCTCCATGGGTGGCGGGCGGGGAGCTGTTTTTT. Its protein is CASSPPWVAGGELFF.

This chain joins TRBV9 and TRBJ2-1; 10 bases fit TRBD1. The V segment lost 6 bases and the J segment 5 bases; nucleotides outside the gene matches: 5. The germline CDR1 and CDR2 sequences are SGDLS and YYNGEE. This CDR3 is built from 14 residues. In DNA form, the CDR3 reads TGTGCCAGCACGGGACAGGGGCGGAACAATGAGCAGTTCTTC. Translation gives CASTGQGRNNEQFF.

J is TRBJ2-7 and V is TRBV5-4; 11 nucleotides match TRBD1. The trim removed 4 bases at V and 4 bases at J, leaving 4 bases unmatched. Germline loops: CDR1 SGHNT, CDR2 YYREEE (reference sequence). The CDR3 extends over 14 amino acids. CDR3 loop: CASSLDRGLYEQYF. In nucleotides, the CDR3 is TGTGCCAGCAGCCTGGACAGGGGGCTATACGAGCAGTACTTC. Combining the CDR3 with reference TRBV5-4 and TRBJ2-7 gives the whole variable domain ETGVTQSPTHLIKTRGQQVTLRCSSQSGHNTVSWYQQALGQGPQFIFQYYREEENGRGNFPPRFSGLQFPNYSSELNVNALELDDSALYLCASSLDRGLYEQYFGPGTRLTVT.

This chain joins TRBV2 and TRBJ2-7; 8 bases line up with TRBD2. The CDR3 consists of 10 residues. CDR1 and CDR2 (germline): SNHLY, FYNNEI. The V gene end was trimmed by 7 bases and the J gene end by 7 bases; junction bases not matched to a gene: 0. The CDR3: CASTGGEQYF. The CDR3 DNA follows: TGTGCCAGCACGGGAGGGGAGCAGTACTTC. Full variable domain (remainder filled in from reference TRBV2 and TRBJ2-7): EPEVTQTPSHQVTQMGQEVILRCVPISNHLYFYWYRQILGQKVEFLVSFYNNEISEKSEIFDDQFSVERPDGSNFTLKIRSTKLEDSAMYFCASTGGEQYFGPGTRLTVT.

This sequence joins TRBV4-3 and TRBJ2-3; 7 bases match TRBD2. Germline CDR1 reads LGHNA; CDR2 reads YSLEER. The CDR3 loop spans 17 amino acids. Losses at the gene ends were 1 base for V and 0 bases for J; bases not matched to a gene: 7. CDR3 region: CASSQGDTSASTDTQYF. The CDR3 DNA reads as TGCGCCAGCAGCCAAGGCGACACTAGCGCCAGCACAGATACGCAGTATTTT.

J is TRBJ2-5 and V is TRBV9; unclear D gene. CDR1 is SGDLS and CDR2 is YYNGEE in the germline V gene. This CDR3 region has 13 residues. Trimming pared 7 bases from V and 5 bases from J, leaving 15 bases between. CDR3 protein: CASSPGYVETQYF. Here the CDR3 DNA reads TGTGCCAGCTCACCCGGGTACGTGGAGACCCAGTACTTC.